This record concerns one T cell receptor beta chain sequence. Germline V gives CDR1 SEHNR, CDR2 FQNEAQ (reference sequence). CDR3 length: 15 amino acids. V trimming: 5 bases; J trimming: 5 bases; junction bases outside the gene matches: 9. Authors' data handling: Amplification of reference gene primers was used by the study to estimate nucleated cell counts. Assay: immunoSEQ multiplex PCR; the TCRdb copy retains only in-frame clones and omits some. The V and J calls and clone size come from that table; D and trimming were worked out from the DNA. The repertoire has approximately 210,000 clones, 88% of them found once; the top ten carry around 1.6%. This sample stems from a study of blood T cell repertoires in COVID-19. Study-level information: Sites across the United States, Italy and Spain contributed samples from acute and convalescent COVID-19. Nucleic acid was either cDNA or gDNA, and it came from T cells, B-cell-depleted T cells, or PBMCs.

The sample comprised peripheral blood. The TCR was taken from a man between 65 and 85 years old with acute or convalescent COVID-19. The J gene is TRBJ2-1, the V gene TRBV7-9; 7 bases agree with TRBD2. CDR3 region: CASSPTGTTHNEQFF. The CDR3 coding sequence is TGTGCCAGCAGCCCAACCGGGACTACCCACAATGAGCAGTTCTTC.